The text below deals with one T cell receptor beta chain. The clone's antigen remains unknown. Base qualities were left out, and no much larger clone turns up one base away. This sample stems from a study of CD8 T cells in Susac syndrome (dated by TCRdb to about 2019). About the study as a whole: Of the Susac syndrome patients who were sequenced, under 10 were in clinical remission while 5 or 6 had clinically active disease. At the time of blood withdrawal, Susac syndrome patients were either therapy-naive, taking corticosteroids (with some also receiving IVIg), or on IVIg alone. Repertoire sequencing was used to test whether CD8+ T cell activation and differentiation in Susac syndrome was antigen driven. Clonality of the CD8+ T cell repertoire was compared between more than 10 healthy donors, roughly 14 Susac syndrome patients and 15 or so multiple sclerosis patients. What the work shows at the level of the full study, not this receptor alone: Clonal expansion was seen in Susac syndrome CD8+ repertoires, peaking in CD8+ TEMRA cells and being greater in clinically active patients than in remitting ones. Over 15 and five Susac-specific public clones were found in the total CD8+ and CD8+ TEMRA repertoires, respectively. The TCR sequencing and HLA analysis was acknowledged to have included a relatively small number of individuals.

CDR1 and CDR2, per the germline V gene, are SGHDN and FVKESK. Trimming takes 0 bases from V and 0 bases from J, and the germline ends sit 9 bases apart. Its CDR3 holds 15 amino acids, cysteine through phenylalanine. Only the CDR3 DNA stays, 45 bases, in frame from base 1. RNA was extracted using the RNeasy kit, and roughly 0.5 to 1 ug of the RNA was reverse transcribed with random hexamers. The immunoSEQ multiplex PCR assay, which covers 54 Vbeta and 13 Jbeta segments, was used to amplify TCR beta CDR3 regions. PCR amplification bias was corrected using a synthetic template baseline for primer optimization and computational correction. In the original analysis: Reads were annotated to V, D and J genes per IMGT and analyzed with immunoSEQ Analyzer, keeping only productive sequences. Clonality was calculated as one minus the Shannon entropy normalized by log2 of the number of productive unique sequences. For each patient and control, public and private clones were evaluated within the 100 most prevalent clones. Susac-specific clones were defined as absent from healthy and MS cohorts, over a thousand published viral clones and other ImmuneACCESS disease sequences. The raw public data were reprocessed by TCRdb itself: fastp quality trimming at Q25, MiXCR clonotype calling, in-frame beta chains only. Duplicate CDR3 protein sequences are folded into a single record with the most common DNA and genes. The V and J calls reflect TCRdb's pipeline rather than the authors' work. Here the sample has 100,000 to 150,000 distinct CDR3 sequences; about 93% occur a single time. Approximately 0.2% of the sample is taken by the ten largest.

Peripheral blood CD8+ and CD4+ T cells from healthy donors, Susac syndrome patients and multiple sclerosis patients were profiled using high-throughput TCR beta sequencing. The Susac syndrome patients fulfilled recently defined diagnostic criteria for either definite or probable disease. CD8+ TEMRA cells were enriched by FACS, while bulk CD8+ and CD4+ T cells were purified by magnetic negative isolation. Blood was collected in EDTA tubes and processed within 24 hours, with PBMCs isolated through density gradient centrifugation. PBMCs destined for TCR sequencing were cryopreserved in liquid nitrogen and later thawed in a 37 °C water bath. The sorted or isolated CD4+, CD8+ and CD8+ TEMRA cells reached a purity of at least 90%.

Recombination connected TRBV14 to TRBJ2-7; the D region possibly corresponds to TRBD1 (5 bases align). This TCR was sampled from a human donor with Susac syndrome. The sample consisted of CD8+ T cells from PBMCs. For the CDR3, the sequence is CASSQDQGTSYEQYF. The sequenced DNA: TGTGCCAGCAGCCAAGATCAGGGAACCTCCTACGAGCAGTACTTC.